Shown below are 29 T cell receptor beta chains from a single sample sequenced in a study of blood T cell repertoires in COVID-19. TCRdb keeps only in-frame clones here, not all; method: immunoSEQ multiplex PCR. The profile shows 150,000 to 200,000 clones, more than 65% of them singletons. Sequenced: PBMCs or T cells enriched from blood (not recorded which). Receptors were obtained from a woman aged 45-65 years with acute COVID-19.

The chain uses TRBV5-4 and TRBJ1-2; 10 bases fit TRBD1. This CDR3 contains 15 residues. Trimming cost V 1 base and J 3 bases; bases outside gene matches: 3. Germline V gene data show CDR1 as SGHNT and CDR2 as YYREEE (reference sequence). The CDR3 region is CASSLRTGGDYGYTF. The CDR3 DNA reads as TGTGCCAGCAGCTTGAGGACAGGGGGGGACTATGGCTACACCTTC.

The chain employs TRBV30 and TRBJ1-5; TRBD1 aligns across 7 bases. Germline V gene lookup returns CDR1 GTSNPN and CDR2 SVGIG (reference sequence). Trimming at V came to 5 bases and at J to 4 bases, leaving 5 bases not matched to a gene. The CDR3 runs to 13 residues. This CDR3 is CAWATGYNQPQHF. In DNA, the CDR3 is TGTGCCTGGGCGACAGGGTATAATCAGCCCCAGCATTTT.

The V call is TRBV5-8, the J call TRBJ1-5, with a tentative D call TRBD1 (5 bases). The CDR3 consists of 14 residues. Trimming left V 2 bases short and J 4 bases short, with 10 bases between. Germline V CDR1 and CDR2: SGHTS, YDEGEE. CDR3 bases: TGTGCCAGCAGCTTTGACAGTCCTAATCAGCCCCAGCATTTT. It is translated as CASSFDSPNQPQHF.

This chain connects TRBV7-9 to TRBJ1-3, with 9 bases fitting TRBD1. The CDR3 loop spans 19 amino acids. Germline loops: CDR1 SEHNR, CDR2 FQNEAQ (reference sequence). V dropped 1 base and J dropped 2; count of bases not matched to a gene: 12. CDR3 coding DNA: TGTGCCAGCAGCTTAGAGAGGTACAGGGGGCAGCCGGCTGGAAACACCATATATTTT. This encodes CASSLERYRGQPAGNTIYF.

The chain carries TRBV18 and TRBJ2-1; 16 nucleotides line up with TRBD2. Germline CDR1 reads KGHSH; CDR2 reads LQKENI. The CDR3 covers 16 residues. Trimming cost V 4 bases and J 8 bases; bases outside gene matches: 5. For the CDR3, the DNA is TGTGCCAGCTCACGGCCGGGACTAGCGGGGGGGGATGAGCAGTTCTTC. It is translated as CASSRPGLAGGDEQFF.

This clone was seen just once. V gene TRBV29-1 combines with J gene TRBJ2-1; 11 nucleotides agree with TRBD2. V was pared by 1 base and J by 0 bases, with 2 bases of the junction left unmatched. Germline CDR1 is SQVTM and CDR2 is ANQGSEA. The CDR3 is 16 residues long. The CDR3 is CSVEGSGGASYNEQFF. In DNA, the CDR3 is TGCAGCGTTGAAGGTAGCGGGGGGGCCTCCTACAATGAGCAGTTCTTC.

V gene TRBV4-1 combines with J gene TRBJ1-4, with 8 bases matching TRBD1. There are 16 residues in the CDR3. Germline CDR1 and CDR2: MGHRA and YSYEKL. J lost 3 bases, V lost 2 bases, and 5 bases had no gene match. The CDR3 region is CASSQNHRGANEKLFF. The CDR3 bases are TGCGCCAGCAGCCAAAATCACAGGGGGGCTAATGAAAAACTGTTTTTT.

This sequence joins TRBV5-1 and TRBJ2-7, with TRBD2 identical over 9 bases. After removal of 2 bases from V and 0 bases from J, the junction contained 3 bases not matched to a gene. There are 15 residues in the CDR3. The V gene's germline CDR1 is SGHRS and CDR2 YFSETQ. The CDR3 here is CASSFLAGSSYEQYV. Here the CDR3 DNA reads TGCGCCAGCAGCTTTCTAGCGGGGAGCTCCTACGAGCAGTACGTC.

The chain has TRBV28 and TRBJ1-6; D might be TRBD1 (6 bases). With 5 bases removed from V and 10 bases from J, the gap between germline ends came to 21 bases. CDR1 MDHEN and CDR2 SYDVKM come from the germline V gene. This CDR3 region has 16 residues. CDR3 DNA: TGTGCCAGCAGTCTTCTAGGGACACTAGCGGGATCACCCCTCCACTTT. Its translation: CASSLLGTLAGSPLHF. Full variable domain (outside the CDR3, taken from reference TRBV28 and TRBJ1-6): DVKVTQSSRYLVKRTGEKVFLECVQDMDHENMFWYRQDPGLGLRLIYFSYDVKMKEKGDIPEGYSVSREKKERFSLILESASTNQTSMYLCASSLLGTLAGSPLHFGNGTRLTVT.

The chain joins TRBV6-5 to TRBJ1-5, with D possibly being TRBD1 (6 bases). The ends were cut back, 6 bases at V and 4 bases at J, with 16 bases in the middle. The CDR3 is made up of 15 amino acids. Germline loops: CDR1 MNHEY, CDR2 SVGAGI. CDR3 sequence reads: CASSKGGEGNQPQHF. The CDR3 nucleotides read TGTGCCAGCAGCAAGGGGGGGGAGGGGAATCAGCCCCAGCATTTT.

This clone was observed a few times. The chain links TRBV4-1 to TRBJ2-2; 9 nucleotides line up with TRBD1. Germline V lookup: CDR1 MGHRA, CDR2 YSYEKL. CDR3 length: 15 amino acids. The V and J ends lost 3 bases and 7 bases, in that order; junction bases with no gene match: 6. The CDR3 nucleotides are TGCGCCAGCAGCCATGGACAGGGGTTGGTCGGGGAGCTGTTTTTT. Amino acid sequence: CASSHGQGLVGELFF.

The chain is built from TRBV4-1 and TRBJ2-5; TRBD1 matches 8 bases. Germline V CDR1 and CDR2: MGHRA, YSYEKL. V shed 0 bases, J shed 4 bases, and the junction held 7 bases outside the gene matches. There are 16 residues in the CDR3. Written as DNA, the CDR3 is TGCGCCAGCAGCCAAGATATAGGACAGGGCGGAGAGACCCAGTACTTC. As protein: CASSQDIGQGGETQYF.

This sequence joins TRBV3-1 (or the pseudogene TRBV3-2) and TRBJ1-2; 7 bases line up with TRBD1. V lost 6 bases to trimming and J lost 4 bases; unmatched junction nucleotides: 11. CDR3 length: 15 amino acids. Germline loops: CDR1 LGHDT, CDR2 YNNKEL (reference sequence). In DNA form, the CDR3 reads TGTGCCAGCAGACCCCGACAGGGTTCACTCTATGGCTACACCTTC. Protein sequence: CASRPRQGSLYGYTF.

This clone was observed a single time. The chain employs TRBV5-1 and TRBJ2-1; 8 nucleotides agree with TRBD1. Germline V lookup: CDR1 SGHRS, CDR2 YFSETQ. The CDR3 sequence is 14 residues long. Unmatched junction bases numbered 5, after V lost 0 bases and J lost 9 bases. CDR3 sequence (DNA): TGCGCCAGCAGCTTGGATCCAGGGGGCACTGAGCAGTTCTTC. Its protein is CASSLDPGGTEQFF.

The V gene is TRBV11-2, the J gene TRBJ1-2, with D possibly matching TRBD1 (6 bases). The CDR3 sequence is 13 residues long. V was shortened by 3 bases and J by 6 bases, with 11 bases between the two germline ends. CDR1 is SGHAT, CDR2 FQNNGV, per germline. The CDR3 reads CASSFFAGDGYTF. CDR3 in DNA: TGTGCCAGCAGCTTCTTCGCAGGGGATGGCTACACCTTC.

V and J are TRBV5-4 and TRBJ1-2; maybe TRBD1 (6 bases). CDR1 SGHNT and CDR2 YYREEE come from the germline V gene (reference sequence). Trimming took 0 bases from V and 7 from J, leaving 10 bases between them. The CDR3 loop spans 13 amino acids. The DNA for the CDR3 is TGTGCCAGCAGCTTGGATTACAGGGTTGGCTACACCTTC. It codes for CASSLDYRVGYTF.

The chain has TRBV11-2 and TRBJ1-5; the D is unclear. The germline V gene encodes CDR1 SGHAT and CDR2 FQNNGV. V dropped 1 base and J dropped 1 base, with 8 bases sitting between them. The CDR3 is 15 residues long. The CDR3 sequence is CASSLVKRSNQPQHF. The CDR3 nucleotides are TGTGCCAGCAGCTTAGTGAAGAGGAGCAATCAGCCCCAGCATTTT. The entire variable domain, with the rest obtained from reference TRBV11-2 and TRBJ1-5, is as follows: EAGVAQSPRYKIIEKRQSVAFWCNPISGHATLYWYQQILGQGPKLLIQFQNNGVVDDSQLPKDRFSAERLKGVDSTLKIQPAKLEDSAVYLCASSLVKRSNQPQHFGDGTRLSIL.

The chain employs TRBV5-1 and TRBJ1-4; TRBD1 matches at 9 bases. The CDR3 runs to 15 residues. The ends lost 5 bases at V and 8 bases at J; junction bases unmatched: 10. Germline V CDR1 and CDR2: SGHRS, YFSETQ. The CDR3 sequence: CASRTGGLQGEKLFF. CDR3 coding DNA: TGCGCCAGCAGAACAGGGGGCCTCCAAGGGGAAAAACTGTTTTTT.

The chain employs TRBV7-8 and TRBJ1-3; D is possibly TRBD1 (5 bases). Trimming cost V 5 bases and J 1 base, with 15 bases left between them. This CDR3 region has 16 residues. Germline V lookup: CDR1 SGHVS, CDR2 FQNEAQ. Here the CDR3 DNA reads TGTGCCAGCAGCGACAGCGTATCTAGTTCTGGAAACACCATATATTTT. Translation gives CASSDSVSSSGNTIYF.

The rearrangement links TRBV5-5 to TRBJ1-1, with TRBD1 identical over 9 bases. This CDR3 region has 16 residues. The J segment lost 2 bases and the V segment lost 4 bases, leaving 9 bases of the junction unmatched. Germline loops: CDR1 SGHKS, CDR2 YYEKEE (reference sequence). The CDR3 region has the DNA TGTGCCAGCAGCCTGGGACAGGGCCTCGCCAACACTGAAGCTTTCTTT. Protein: CASSLGQGLANTEAFF.

The chain uses TRBV5-1 and TRBJ2-1; 7 bases line up with TRBD1. Germline V CDR1 and CDR2: SGHRS, YFSETQ. The CDR3 has 16 residues. V lost 1 base, J lost 2 bases, and 6 bases stayed unmatched. In nucleotides, the CDR3 is TGCGCCAGCAGCTTGAGGTCCACAGGGGCCTACAATGAGCAGTTCTTC. It codes for CASSLRSTGAYNEQFF.

The V gene is TRBV10-2, the J gene TRBJ2-7, with D possibly being TRBD2 (6 bases). The V end lost 6 bases, the J end lost 1 base, and 10 bases lay between the germline ends. The CDR3 is made up of 13 amino acids. Germline CDR1 WSHSY, CDR2 SAAADI. CDR3 nucleotides: TGCGCCAGCAGGGGCAGCGGGTCCTACGAGCAGTACGTC. It translates to CASRGSGSYEQYV.

This chain uses TRBV28 with TRBJ1-4; D is uncertain. The V gene lost 11 bases and the J gene lost 0 bases, with 16 bases spanning the gap. This CDR3 region has 15 residues. Germline loops: CDR1 MDHEN, CDR2 SYDVKM. The CDR3, as DNA: TGTGCCCTCGGAGGACCGTTTGCAACTAATGAAAAACTGTTTTTT. Its protein product is CALGGPFATNEKLFF.

The V and J genes are TRBV2 and TRBJ2-1; 10 bases agree with TRBD1. Germline CDR1 SNHLY, CDR2 FYNNEI. CDR3 length: 15 amino acids. Trimming at V came to 8 bases and at J to 6 bases, leaving 10 bases not matched to a gene. The CDR3 DNA reads as TGTGCCAGCCACTCCCCGGGACAGGGGTCCAATGAGCAGTTCTTC. Translating gives CASHSPGQGSNEQFF.

The CDR3: CASSLAPGRSDGYTF. CDR3 DNA: TGCGCCAGCAGCTTGGCCCCGGGGAGAAGCGATGGCTACACCTTC. This chain links TRBV5-1 with TRBJ1-2; unclear D gene. CDR3 length: 15 residues. V was shortened by 0 bases and J by 6 bases, with 15 bases between the two germline ends. The V gene's germline CDR1 is SGHRS and CDR2 YFSETQ.

The chain joins TRBV30 to TRBJ2-5; a weak D match, TRBD2 (5 bases). Trimming left V 0 bases short and J 4 bases short, with 6 bases between. The germline V gene has CDR1 GTSNPN and CDR2 SVGIG (reference sequence). The CDR3 spans 12 residues. Written as DNA, the CDR3 is TGTGCCTGGAGTGTCCTAGCAGAGACCCAGTACTTC. This gives the protein CAWSVLAETQYF. Full variable domain (outside the CDR3, taken from reference TRBV30 and TRBJ2-5): SQTIHQWPATLVQPVGSPLSLECTVEGTSNPNLYWYRQAAGRGLQLLFYSVGIGQISSEVPQNLSASRPQDRQFILSSKKLLLSDSGFYLCAWSVLAETQYFGPGTRLLVL.

The rearrangement uses TRBV9 and TRBJ2-1, with 12 nucleotides matching TRBD2. Unmatched junction bases numbered 7, after V lost 0 bases and J lost 9 bases. The CDR3 length is 16 residues. Germline V gene sequence: CDR1 SGDLS, CDR2 YYNGEE. The CDR3 bases are TGTGCCAGCAGCGTAGGACTAGCGGGGGCCCAGGGTGAGCAGTTCTTC. This sequence encodes CASSVGLAGAQGEQFF. Together with reference TRBV9 and TRBJ2-1, the CDR3 gives the full variable domain: DSGVTQTPKHLITATGQRVTLRCSPRSGDLSVYWYQQSLDQGLQFLIQYYNGEERAKGNILERFSAQQFPDLHSELNLSSLELGDSALYFCASSVGLAGAQGEQFFGPGTRLTVL.

The DNA for the CDR3 is TGTGCCAGCAGACCTTCGACAGGGCGGCAAGGAAACACCATATATTTT. It specifies CASRPSTGRQGNTIYF. This rearrangement joins TRBV6-6 to TRBJ1-3; TRBD1 matches at 7 bases. Unmatched junction bases numbered 12, after V lost 6 bases and J lost 4 bases. The CDR3 has 16 residues. CDR1 and CDR2 from the germline V gene are MNHNY and SVGAGI (reference sequence).

This clone turned up a few times. The chain combines TRBV27 with TRBJ2-5; 9 nucleotides match TRBD2. Germline loops: CDR1 MNHEY, CDR2 SMNVEV (reference sequence). The length of the CDR3 is 16 residues. Trimming cost V 6 bases and J 1 base; bases outside gene matches: 9. The CDR3 sequence is CASRTLGSGGQETQYF. The CDR3, as DNA: TGTGCCAGCAGAACCCTCGGTAGCGGGGGCCAAGAGACCCAGTACTTC.